This entry lists 20 T cell receptor beta chains sequenced from one sample in a study of blood T cell repertoires in COVID-19. TCRdb keeps only in-frame clones here, not all; method: immunoSEQ multiplex PCR. The sample has about 70,000 clones; around nine tenths are singletons. Sample: peripheral blood. All receptors derive from a woman in her sixties with acute or convalescent COVID-19.

This clone showed up many times. The gene calls are TRBV4-2 and TRBJ1-1, with D possibly being TRBD1 (5 bases). The V gene lost 1 base and the J gene lost 0 bases, with 9 bases spanning the gap. This CDR3 is 15 amino acids long. Germline CDR1 LGHNA, CDR2 YNFKEQ. CDR3 loop: CASSQGQRMNTEAFF. CDR3 DNA: TGTGCCAGCAGCCAAGGACAGAGAATGAACACTGAAGCTTTCTTT.

The chain combines TRBV5-4 with TRBJ2-3; D not resolved. V shed 2 bases and J shed 4 bases, with 11 bases lying between them. This CDR3 region has 14 residues. Germline V lookup: CDR1 SGHNT, CDR2 YYREEE (reference sequence). CDR3 amino acids: CASSFEESSDTQYF. The CDR3 DNA is TGTGCCAGCAGCTTCGAGGAGAGCTCAGATACGCAGTATTTT. Drawing the rest from reference TRBV5-4 and TRBJ2-3, the complete variable domain is ETGVTQSPTHLIKTRGQQVTLRCSSQSGHNTVSWYQQALGQGPQFIFQYYREEENGRGNFPPRFSGLQFPNYSSELNVNALELDDSALYLCASSFEESSDTQYFGPGTRLTVL.

V usage is TRBV3-1 (or the pseudogene TRBV3-2) and J usage is TRBJ2-3, with D maybe TRBD2 (6 bases). Per the germline V gene, CDR1 is LGHDT and CDR2 is YNNKEL (reference sequence). The CDR3 spans 15 residues. Trimming shortened V by 1 base and J by 2 bases, and 10 bases separated the two germline ends. As DNA, the CDR3 is TGTGCCAGCAGCCAAGGGCTAGCGAACACAGATACGCAGTATTTT. Residues: CASSQGLANTDTQYF.

The chain couples TRBV2 to TRBJ2-4; 8 positions match TRBD1. The V gene end was trimmed by 5 bases and the J gene end by 0 bases; junction bases not matched to a gene: 6. The CDR3 has 16 residues. Germline loops: CDR1 SNHLY, CDR2 FYNNEI. The CDR3 nucleotides read TGTGCCAGCAGTCGGGACAGGAGCCTAGCCAAAAACATTCAGTACTTC. Amino acids: CASSRDRSLAKNIQYF.

The V and J genes are TRBV7-9 and TRBJ1-6; no clear D gene. Trimming took off 1 base at V and 6 bases at J, with 7 bases between the two ends. This CDR3 contains 14 residues. Per germline, CDR1 SEHNR and CDR2 FQNEAQ (reference sequence). For the CDR3, the DNA is TGTGCCAGCAGCTTAGGCTACAGTAATTCACCCCTCCACTTT. This translates into CASSLGYSNSPLHF. Filled out from reference TRBV7-9 and TRBJ1-6, the complete variable domain reads DTGVSQNPRHKITKRGQNVTFRCDPISEHNRLYWYRQTLGQGPEFLTYFQNEAQLEKSRLLSDRFSAERPKGSFSTLEIQRTEQGDSAMYLCASSLGYSNSPLHFGNGTRLTVT.

This chain links TRBV5-8 with TRBJ1-6; a weak D match, TRBD1 (6 bases). In germline, CDR1 is SGHTS, CDR2 YDEGEE. Trimming removed 2 bases at V and 10 bases at J, with 19 bases between. The CDR3 extends over 16 amino acids. In DNA, the CDR3 is TGTGCCAGCAGCTTCGGGAATTACAGGGTTTGGTCACCCCTCCACTTT. This codes for CASSFGNYRVWSPLHF.

The chain combines TRBV28 with TRBJ1-5, with 7 bases lining up with TRBD1. Trimming cost V 7 bases and J 5 bases; bases outside gene matches: 17. Germline V gene lookup returns CDR1 MDHEN and CDR2 SYDVKM. The CDR3 contains 17 residues. CDR3 protein: CASNSGGLPRPHQPQHF. The DNA for the CDR3 is TGTGCCAGCAACTCAGGGGGGCTACCTCGGCCTCATCAGCCCCAGCATTTT.

The chain is built from TRBV2 and TRBJ1-4; tentatively, D is TRBD1 (5 bases). V was trimmed by 0 bases and J by 10 bases, leaving 18 bases between them. Germline CDR1 is SNHLY and CDR2 is FYNNEI. There are 16 residues in the CDR3. CDR3 amino acids: CASSEAPGSAGGKLFF. In DNA, the CDR3 is TGTGCCAGCAGTGAAGCGCCGGGCAGTGCGGGGGGAAAACTGTTTTTT.

The chain's CDR3 is CASSPLTGGMAAKNIQYF. DNA of the CDR3: TGTGCCAGCAGTCCCCTAACAGGGGGCATGGCGGCCAAAAACATTCAGTACTTC. The J gene is TRBJ2-4, the V gene TRBV27, with 9 bases aligning to TRBD1. The V gene end was trimmed by 5 bases and the J gene end by 1 base; junction bases not matched to a gene: 12. Germline values: CDR1 MNHEY, CDR2 SMNVEV (reference sequence). CDR3 length: 18 amino acids.

This clone was recorded once. The V gene is TRBV19, the J gene TRBJ2-3, with TRBD2 identical over 7 bases. The CDR3 has 15 residues. The V gene's germline CDR1 is LNHDA and CDR2 SQIVND (reference sequence). V was clipped by 5 bases and J by 5 bases; unmatched bases: 10. CDR3 DNA: TGTGCCAGTAGTGAGGGAGGGGTAGTCATAGATACGCAGTATTTT. This gives the protein CASSEGGVVIDTQYF.

This chain links TRBV3-1 (or the pseudogene TRBV3-2) with TRBJ1-1; a possible D gene is TRBD1 (5 bases). The V end lost 4 bases, the J end lost 6 bases, and 9 bases lay between the germline ends. The CDR3 has 12 residues. The germline V gene has CDR1 LGHDT and CDR2 YNNKEL (reference sequence). CDR3 loop: CASSPGGAEAFF. The CDR3 region has the DNA TGTGCCAGCAGCCCCGGAGGGGCTGAAGCTTTCTTT.

V gene TRBV20-1 combines with J gene TRBJ2-5, with 8 bases aligning to TRBD2. The CDR3 has 18 residues. V was clipped by 3 bases and J by 2 bases; unmatched bases: 17. Germline V gives CDR1 DFQATT, CDR2 SNEGSKA (reference sequence). CDR3: CSASPSGGPKVGQETQYF. The DNA for the CDR3 is TGCAGTGCTAGTCCCAGCGGGGGCCCCAAGGTGGGGCAAGAGACCCAGTACTTC.

The CDR3 reads CASRRTGTGRWTQYF. The CDR3 region has the DNA TGTGCCAGCAGACGGACGGGAACGGGAAGATGGACGCAGTATTTT. V gene TRBV27 combines with J gene TRBJ2-3; D possibly corresponds to TRBD2 (5 bases). V shed 6 bases and J shed 9 bases, with 22 bases lying between them. Germline loops: CDR1 MNHEY, CDR2 SMNVEV (reference sequence). The CDR3 contains 15 residues.

The CDR3 coding sequence is TGCGCCAGCAGCTCCGACAGGGGATCGGAGGAGCAGTACTTC. It is translated as CASSSDRGSEEQYF. The chain joins TRBV5-1 to TRBJ2-7; 8 nucleotides line up with TRBD1. Germline CDR1 and CDR2: SGHRS and YFSETQ. The CDR3 spans 14 residues. Trimming cost V 3 bases and J 7 bases; bases outside gene matches: 9.

The chain recombines TRBV5-1 with TRBJ1-3; 7 positions match TRBD1. There are 15 residues in the CDR3. Germline CDR1 is SGHRS and CDR2 is YFSETQ. V gave up 5 bases and J gave up 4 bases; unmatched junction bases: 9. This CDR3 is CASRSEGAKGNTIYF. As DNA, the CDR3 is TGCGCCAGCAGGTCGGAGGGGGCGAAAGGAAACACCATATATTTT.

This clone was seen a handful of times. J is TRBJ2-7 and V is TRBV28; 9 bases map to TRBD2. CDR3 length equals 16 residues. With V trimmed by 5 bases and J by 2 bases, 10 bases remained unmatched. Germline lookup yields CDR1 MDHEN and CDR2 SYDVKM. CDR3 DNA: TGTGCCAGCAGTACGACTAGCGGAAATGAACCCTACGAGCAGTACTTC. Translated: CASSTTSGNEPYEQYF.

This rearrangement joins TRBV25-1 to TRBJ2-6, with D possibly TRBD1 on 6 matching bases. The CDR3 loop spans 16 amino acids. Germline-derived CDR1 and CDR2 are MGHDK and SYGVNS. Trimming left V 6 bases short and J 2 bases short, with 14 bases between. The CDR3 coding sequence is TGTGCCAGCAGCCCAATACAGGGACCTGGGGCCAACGTCCTGACTTTC. Translation: CASSPIQGPGANVLTF.

The chain employs TRBV2 and TRBJ1-2; maybe TRBD1 (6 bases). In germline, CDR1 is SNHLY, CDR2 FYNNEI. The V end was cut by 3 bases, the J end by 7 bases, with 9 bases between. The CDR3 extends over 12 amino acids. As DNA, the CDR3 is TGTGCCAGCAGTGAGGGGGCGGGTGGCTACACCTTC. This sequence encodes CASSEGAGGYTF. Full variable domain (missing parts from reference TRBV2 and TRBJ1-2): EPEVTQTPSHQVTQMGQEVILRCVPISNHLYFYWYRQILGQKVEFLVSFYNNEISEKSEIFDDQFSVERPDGSNFTLKIRSTKLEDSAMYFCASSEGAGGYTFGSGTRLTVV.

The chain recombines TRBV5-1 with TRBJ1-1; possible D gene TRBD1, 5 bases. This CDR3 spans 15 amino acids. The V gene's germline CDR1 is SGHRS and CDR2 YFSETQ. With 0 bases removed from V and 3 bases from J, the gap between germline ends came to 12 bases. Written as DNA, the CDR3 is TGCGCCAGCAGCTTGGGTGGAGGGGAAGACACTGAAGCTTTCTTT. It specifies CASSLGGGEDTEAFF. Full variable domain (outside the CDR3, taken from reference TRBV5-1 and TRBJ1-1): KAGVTQTPRYLIKTRGQQVTLSCSPISGHRSVSWYQQTPGQGLQFLFEYFSETQRNKGNFPGRFSGRQFSNSRSEMNVSTLELGDSALYLCASSLGGGEDTEAFFGQGTRLTVV.

The chain employs TRBV3-1 (or the pseudogene TRBV3-2) and TRBJ1-4; D ambiguous. Germline loops: CDR1 LGHDT, CDR2 YNNKEL (reference sequence). This CDR3 is built from 11 residues. V gave up 2 bases and J gave up 10 bases, with 5 bases separating them. The chain's CDR3 is CASSQRGKLFF. CDR3 in DNA: TGTGCCAGCAGCCAACGGGGAAAACTGTTTTTT.